A selection of T cell receptor beta chains follows, all from one sample in a study of cytomegalovirus exposure and HLA in healthy donors. Produced via immunoSEQ multiplex PCR; TCRdb's table is partial and in-frame only. The sample has 200,000 to 250,000 clones; 70% to 80% are singletons. Sample: PBMCs. The source of these receptors is a woman aged 30 to 39 in good health and CMV-seronegative. CDR3s include the opening cysteine and the closing phenylalanine or tryptophan. A D gene is named only where the DNA matches it firmly. Some rows mark clone size as missing; the rest say once, few, many or name a class of expanded clone.

V,size,D,J,CDR3,DNA
TRBV27,NA,TRBD1,TRBJ2-7,CASSLDRAEQYF,TGTGCCAGCAGTCTGGACAGGGCCGAGCAGTACTTC
TRBV27,once,TRBD2,TRBJ2-7,CASTSGRNEQYF,TGTGCCAGCACCAGCGGGAGGAACGAGCAGTACTTC
TRBV30,NA,NA,TRBJ1-2,CAWSAIGYGYTF,TGTGCCTGGAGTGCAATCGGTTATGGCTACACCTTC
TRBV5-1,NA,NA,TRBJ1-2,CATKSGDANYGYTF,TGCGCCACCAAGTCGGGGGACGCCAACTATGGCTACACCTTC
TRBV18,NA,NA,TRBJ2-7,CASSPSPGEEQYF,TGTGCCAGCTCACCGAGCCCCGGGGAAGAGCAGTACTTC
TRBV5-1,once,TRBD1,TRBJ1-1,CASSLGTGWNTEAFF,TGCGCCAGCAGCTTGGGGACAGGGTGGAACACTGAAGCTTTCTTT
TRBV7-2,once,NA,TRBJ1-5,CASSSYRAQPQHF,TGTGCCAGCAGCTCCTACAGGGCTCAGCCCCAGCATTTT
TRBV6-5,few,NA,TRBJ2-7,CASRETAEIYEQYF,TGTGCCAGCCGGGAGACAGCCGAAATTTACGAGCAGTACTTC
TRBV5-6,NA,NA,TRBJ2-3,CASSLGVRADTQYF,TGTGCCAGCAGCTTGGGGGTACGGGCAGATACGCAGTATTTT
TRBV30,NA,NA,TRBJ1-1,CAWSVTNTEAFF,TGTGCCTGGAGTGTTACTAACACTGAAGCTTTCTTT
TRBV5-6,few,NA,TRBJ2-4,CASSLVRGANIQYF,TGTGCCAGCAGCTTGGTTCGGGGGGCGAACATTCAGTACTTC
TRBV7-8,NA,TRBD1,TRBJ2-1,CASSRNRDSSNEQFF,TGTGCCAGCAGCCGCAACCGGGACAGCTCAAATGAGCAGTTCTTC
TRBV29-1,NA,NA,TRBJ1-2,CSVEGTGPNYGYTF,TGCAGCGTTGAGGGTACAGGACCTAACTATGGCTACACCTTC
TRBV10-3,NA,TRBD1,TRBJ1-1,CAISDLGDRGSNTEAFF,TGTGCCATCAGTGACTTAGGGGACAGAGGGTCGAACACTGAAGCTTTCTTT
TRBV30,NA,NA,TRBJ1-5,CAWSPDWSGVPQHF,TGTGCCTGGAGTCCGGACTGGAGTGGAGTCCCCCAGCATTTT
TRBV2,NA,TRBD1,TRBJ2-5,CASRGQGPETQYF,TGTGCCAGCAGGGGACAGGGGCCAGAGACCCAGTACTTC
TRBV5-1,NA,NA,TRBJ1-1,CASSFRGWNTEAFF,TGCGCCAGCAGCTTTCGGGGGTGGAACACTGAAGCTTTCTTT
TRBV6-6,NA,TRBD1,TRBJ1-1,CASSYLSQGVAFF,TGTGCCAGCAGTTACCTTAGCCAGGGGGTGGCTTTCTTT
TRBV7-3,NA,TRBD2,TRBJ2-5,CASSLIGAGGRETQYF,TGTGCCAGCAGCTTAATAGGGGCGGGGGGCCGGGAGACCCAGTACTTC
TRBV4-2,NA,TRBD2,TRBJ2-1,CASSQEGTSMYNEQFF,TGTGCCAGCAGCCAAGAAGGGACTAGCATGTACAATGAGCAGTTCTTC
TRBV5-1,NA,NA,TRBJ2-5,CASSLTGGAQYF,TGCGCCAGCAGCTTGACCGGGGGAGCCCAGTACTTC
TRBV18,NA,TRBD2,TRBJ2-1,CASSPKGGRFDEQFF,TGTGCCAGCTCACCTAAGGGCGGGAGATTCGATGAGCAGTTCTTC
TRBV25-1,NA,NA,TRBJ2-2,CASSEFQGPTGELFF,TGTGCCAGCAGTGAATTTCAGGGTCCCACCGGGGAGCTGTTTTTT
TRBV7-9,NA,TRBD1,TRBJ2-7,CASIIDRGESYEQYF,TGTGCCAGCATCATCGACAGGGGGGAATCCTACGAGCAGTACTTC
TRBV5-1,NA,NA,TRBJ2-7,CASSLSLEVGPYEQYF,TGCGCCAGCAGCTTGAGTTTGGAGGTTGGTCCCTACGAGCAGTACTTC
TRBV6-5,once,NA,TRBJ1-2,CASSYYGREGGYTF,TGTGCCAGCAGTTACTACGGCAGGGAGGGTGGCTACACCTTC
TRBV7-9,NA,NA,TRBJ1-3,CASSLSGGNTIYF,TGTGCCAGCAGCCTATCGGGTGGAAACACCATATATTTT
TRBV5-1,NA,NA,TRBJ2-7,CASGSAGPYEQYF,TGCGCCAGCGGCTCTGCAGGGCCCTACGAGCAGTACTTC
TRBV19,NA,TRBD1,TRBJ2-5,CASSLDREETQYF,TGTGCCAGTAGTTTGGACAGGGAAGAGACCCAGTACTTC
TRBV29-1,NA,NA,TRBJ2-5,CSVVLVQETQYF,TGCAGCGTTGTACTGGTCCAAGAGACCCAGTACTTC
TRBV4-1,once,TRBD2,TRBJ2-5,CASSQGTGLVRETQYF,TGCGCCAGCAGCCAAGGAACAGGACTAGTCCGAGAGACCCAGTACTTC
TRBV18,NA,NA,TRBJ2-4,CASSPKGVKNIQYF,TGTGCCAGCTCACCTAAGGGGGTCAAAAACATTCAGTACTTC
TRBV13,NA,TRBD1,TRBJ2-7,CASSPTGGAPYEQYF,TGTGCCAGCAGCCCGACAGGGGGCGCGCCCTACGAGCAGTACTTC
TRBV28,once,NA,TRBJ1-2,CASIQGFQVYGYTF,TGTGCCAGCATCCAAGGATTTCAGGTCTATGGCTACACCTTC
TRBV5-4,NA,TRBD1,TRBJ2-7,CASSDYDRDYEQYF,TGTGCCAGCAGCGACTACGACAGGGACTACGAGCAGTACTTC
TRBV5-4,NA,TRBD2,TRBJ2-1,CASSLDGREGEQFF,TGTGCCAGCAGCTTGGATGGCCGGGAGGGTGAGCAGTTCTTC
TRBV5-4,NA,TRBD1,TRBJ2-7,CASSPGQGVRPYEQCF,TGTGCCAGCAGCCCGGGACAGGGGGTCCGTCCCTACGAGCAGTGCTTC
TRBV5-8,NA,NA,TRBJ2-1,CASSLGPLHLNNEQFF,TGTGCCAGCAGCTTGGGGCCCCTTCATCTTAACAATGAGCAGTTCTTC
TRBV18,once,NA,TRBJ2-2,CASSPVSPGELFF,TGTGCCAGCTCACCAGTTAGCCCCGGGGAGCTGTTTTTT
TRBV28,once,TRBD1,TRBJ2-2,CASRPHRGLVGELFF,TGTGCCAGCAGACCCCACAGGGGGCTTGTCGGGGAGCTGTTTTTT
TRBV7-7,NA,TRBD1,TRBJ2-7,CASSPDRGPEQYF,TGTGCCAGCAGTCCGGACAGGGGGCCCGAGCAGTACTTC